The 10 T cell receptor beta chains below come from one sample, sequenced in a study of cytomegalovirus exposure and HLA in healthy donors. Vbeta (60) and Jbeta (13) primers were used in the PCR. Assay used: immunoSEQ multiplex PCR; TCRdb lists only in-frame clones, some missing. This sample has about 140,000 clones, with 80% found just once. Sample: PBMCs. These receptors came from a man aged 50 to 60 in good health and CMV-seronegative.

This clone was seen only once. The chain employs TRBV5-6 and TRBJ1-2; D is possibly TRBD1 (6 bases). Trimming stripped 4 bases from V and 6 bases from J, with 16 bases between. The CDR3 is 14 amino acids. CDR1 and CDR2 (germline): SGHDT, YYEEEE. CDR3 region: CASSPVGDKNGYTF. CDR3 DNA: TGTGCCAGCAGCCCCGTGGGGGACAAAAATGGCTACACCTTC.

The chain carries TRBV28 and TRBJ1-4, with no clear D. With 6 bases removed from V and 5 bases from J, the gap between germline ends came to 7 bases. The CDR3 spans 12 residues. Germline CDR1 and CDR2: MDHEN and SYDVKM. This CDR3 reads CASRLPNEKLFF. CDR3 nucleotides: TGTGCCAGCAGACTACCCAATGAAAAACTGTTTTTT. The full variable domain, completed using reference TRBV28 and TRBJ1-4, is DVKVTQSSRYLVKRTGEKVFLECVQDMDHENMFWYRQDPGLGLRLIYFSYDVKMKEKGDIPEGYSVSREKKERFSLILESASTNQTSMYLCASRLPNEKLFFGSGTQLSVL.

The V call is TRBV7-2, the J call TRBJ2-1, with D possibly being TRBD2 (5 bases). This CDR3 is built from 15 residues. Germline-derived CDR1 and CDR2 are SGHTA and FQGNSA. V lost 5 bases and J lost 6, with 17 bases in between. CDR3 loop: CASSPQDLRGNEQFF. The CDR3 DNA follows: TGTGCCAGCAGCCCGCAGGACTTACGGGGCAATGAGCAGTTCTTC.

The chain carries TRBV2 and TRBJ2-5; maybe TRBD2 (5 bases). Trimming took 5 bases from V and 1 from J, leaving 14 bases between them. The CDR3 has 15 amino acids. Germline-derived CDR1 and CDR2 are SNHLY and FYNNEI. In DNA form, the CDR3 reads TGTGCCAGCAGTCGTGGGAGCGGCGCCCAAGAGACCCAGTACTTC. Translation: CASSRGSGAQETQYF.

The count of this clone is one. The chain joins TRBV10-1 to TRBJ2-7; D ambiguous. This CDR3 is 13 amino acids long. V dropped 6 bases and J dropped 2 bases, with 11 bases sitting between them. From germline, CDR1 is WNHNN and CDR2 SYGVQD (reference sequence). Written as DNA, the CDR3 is TGCGCCAGCAGCTACGAACGGGCCTACGAGCAGTACTTC. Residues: CASSYERAYEQYF.

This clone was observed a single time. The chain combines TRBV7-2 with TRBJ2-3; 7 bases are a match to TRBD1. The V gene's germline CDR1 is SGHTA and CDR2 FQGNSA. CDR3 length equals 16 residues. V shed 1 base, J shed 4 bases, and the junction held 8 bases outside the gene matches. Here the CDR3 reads CASSLVTGVGSDTQYF. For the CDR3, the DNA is TGTGCCAGCAGCTTAGTTACAGGGGTGGGATCAGATACGCAGTATTTT.

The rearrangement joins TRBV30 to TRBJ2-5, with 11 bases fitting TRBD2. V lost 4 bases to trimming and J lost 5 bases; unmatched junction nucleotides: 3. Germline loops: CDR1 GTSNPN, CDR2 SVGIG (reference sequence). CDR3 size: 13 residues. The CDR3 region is CAWILAGDETQYF. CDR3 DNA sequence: TGTGCCTGGATACTAGCGGGGGATGAGACCCAGTACTTC.

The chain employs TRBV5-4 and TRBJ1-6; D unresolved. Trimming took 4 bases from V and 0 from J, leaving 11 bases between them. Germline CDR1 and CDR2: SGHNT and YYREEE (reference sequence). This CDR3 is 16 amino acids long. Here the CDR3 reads CASSLGVSSYNSPLHF. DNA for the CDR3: TGTGCCAGCAGCCTGGGCGTGAGCTCCTATAATTCACCCCTCCACTTT.

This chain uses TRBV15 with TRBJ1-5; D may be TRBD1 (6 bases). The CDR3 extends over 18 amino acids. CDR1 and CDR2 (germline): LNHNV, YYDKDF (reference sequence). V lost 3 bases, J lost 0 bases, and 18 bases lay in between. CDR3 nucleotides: TGTGCCACCAGCAGTGCGAGGACAGTCTCTTATAGCAATCAGCCCCAGCATTTT. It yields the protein CATSSARTVSYSNQPQHF.

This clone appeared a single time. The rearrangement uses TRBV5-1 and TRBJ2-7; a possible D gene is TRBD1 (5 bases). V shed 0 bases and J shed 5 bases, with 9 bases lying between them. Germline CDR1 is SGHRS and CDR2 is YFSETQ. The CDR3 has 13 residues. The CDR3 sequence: CASSLVGRDEQYF. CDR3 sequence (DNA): TGCGCCAGCAGCTTGGTGGGCAGGGACGAGCAGTACTTC.